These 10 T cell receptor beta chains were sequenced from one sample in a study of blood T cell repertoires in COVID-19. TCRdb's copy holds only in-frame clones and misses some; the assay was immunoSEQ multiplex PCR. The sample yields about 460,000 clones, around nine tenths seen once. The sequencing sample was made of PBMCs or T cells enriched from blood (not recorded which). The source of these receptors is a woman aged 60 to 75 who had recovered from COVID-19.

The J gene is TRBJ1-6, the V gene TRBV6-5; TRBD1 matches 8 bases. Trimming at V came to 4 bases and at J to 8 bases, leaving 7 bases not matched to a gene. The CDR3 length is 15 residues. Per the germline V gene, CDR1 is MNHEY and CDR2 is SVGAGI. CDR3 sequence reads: CASSSYGTGDSPLHF. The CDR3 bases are TGTGCCAGCAGTTCTTACGGGACAGGAGATTCACCCCTCCACTTT.

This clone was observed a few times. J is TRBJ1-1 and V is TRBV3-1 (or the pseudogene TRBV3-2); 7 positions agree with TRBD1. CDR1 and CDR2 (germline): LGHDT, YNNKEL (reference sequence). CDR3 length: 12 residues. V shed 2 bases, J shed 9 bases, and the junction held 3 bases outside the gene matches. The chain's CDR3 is CASSQSDRKAFF. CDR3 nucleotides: TGTGCCAGCAGCCAATCGGACAGGAAAGCTTTCTTT.

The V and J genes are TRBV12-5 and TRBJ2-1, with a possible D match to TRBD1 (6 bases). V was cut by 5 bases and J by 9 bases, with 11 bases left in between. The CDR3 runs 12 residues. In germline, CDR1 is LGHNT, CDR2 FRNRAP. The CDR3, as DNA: TGTGCTAGTGGTGCACAGGGCACTGAGCAGTTCTTC. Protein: CASGAQGTEQFF. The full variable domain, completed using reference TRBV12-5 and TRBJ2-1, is DARVTQTPRHKVTEMGQEVTMRCQPILGHNTVFWYRQTMMQGLELLAYFRNRAPLDDSGMPKDRFSAEMPDATLATLKIQPSEPRDSAVYFCASGAQGTEQFFGPGTRLTVL.

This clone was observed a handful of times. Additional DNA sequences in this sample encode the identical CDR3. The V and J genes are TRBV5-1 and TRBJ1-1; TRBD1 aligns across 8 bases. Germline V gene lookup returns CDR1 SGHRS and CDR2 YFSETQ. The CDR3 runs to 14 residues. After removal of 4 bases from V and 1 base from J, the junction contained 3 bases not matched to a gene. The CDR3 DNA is TGCGCCAGCAGCCCCGGACAGGGGAACACTGAAGCTTTCTTT. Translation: CASSPGQGNTEAFF.

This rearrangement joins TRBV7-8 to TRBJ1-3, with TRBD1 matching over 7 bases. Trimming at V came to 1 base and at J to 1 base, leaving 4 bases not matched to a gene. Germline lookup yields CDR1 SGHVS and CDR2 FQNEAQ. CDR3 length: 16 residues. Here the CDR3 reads CASSLGGGQSGNTIYF. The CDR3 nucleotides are TGTGCCAGCAGCTTAGGAGGGGGCCAATCTGGAAACACCATATATTTT.

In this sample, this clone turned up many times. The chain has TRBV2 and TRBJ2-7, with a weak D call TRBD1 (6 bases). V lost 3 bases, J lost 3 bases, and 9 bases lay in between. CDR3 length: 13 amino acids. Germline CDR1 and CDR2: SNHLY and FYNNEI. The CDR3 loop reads CASSDGRGYEQYV. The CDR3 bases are TGTGCCAGCAGTGATGGCAGGGGCTACGAGCAGTACGTC.

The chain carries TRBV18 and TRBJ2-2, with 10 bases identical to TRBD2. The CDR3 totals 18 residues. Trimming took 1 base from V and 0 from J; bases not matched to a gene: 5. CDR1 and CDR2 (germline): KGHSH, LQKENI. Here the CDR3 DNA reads TGTGCCAGCTCACCACGTTCCCTAGCGGGGGCGAACACCGGGGAGCTGTTTTTT. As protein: CASSPRSLAGANTGELFF.

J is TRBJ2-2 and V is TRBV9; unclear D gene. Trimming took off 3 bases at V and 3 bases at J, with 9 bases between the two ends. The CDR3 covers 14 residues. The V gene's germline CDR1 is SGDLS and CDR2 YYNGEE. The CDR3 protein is CASSGALDTGELFF. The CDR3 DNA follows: TGTGCCAGCAGCGGGGCTCTCGACACCGGGGAGCTGTTTTTT. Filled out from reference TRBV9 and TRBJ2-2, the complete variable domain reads DSGVTQTPKHLITATGQRVTLRCSPRSGDLSVYWYQQSLDQGLQFLIQYYNGEERAKGNILERFSAQQFPDLHSELNLSSLELGDSALYFCASSGALDTGELFFGEGSRLTVL.

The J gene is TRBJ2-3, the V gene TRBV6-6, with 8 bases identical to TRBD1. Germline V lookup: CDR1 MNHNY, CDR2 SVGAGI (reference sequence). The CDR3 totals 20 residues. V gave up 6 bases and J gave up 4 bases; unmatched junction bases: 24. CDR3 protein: CASSLSEVQGELCYADTQYF. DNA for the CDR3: TGTGCCAGCAGCCTAAGTGAGGTACAGGGGGAACTATGTTACGCAGATACGCAGTATTTT.

The CDR3 nucleotides are TGTGCCAGCAGCCAAGTTGGCGGGGGGGCGGTTGAGCAGTTCTTC. It encodes CASSQVGGGAVEQFF. The V gene is TRBV4-2, the J gene TRBJ2-1; 9 bases align to TRBD2. This CDR3 has 15 amino acids. Germline CDR1 and CDR2: LGHNA and YNFKEQ. V lost 1 base and J lost 9; bases outside the gene matches: 7.